Listed below are T cell receptor beta chains from one sample, sequenced in a study of T cells in localized non-small cell lung cancer. Clones were read by immunoSEQ multiplex PCR, and TCRdb kept only the in-frame ones, dropping some. The sample contains roughly 35,000 clones, over 85% of which appear only once. The material sequenced was peripheral blood, taken before any cancer treatment. The receptors originated from a female donor of 60 years or more with stage I lung adenocarcinoma. Each CDR3 is given with its conserved first and last residue. The D gene is left open where the match is weak. Size is omitted from some rows. Given values are once, few, many or a class for expanded clones.

16 TRBJ2-3 TRBV9 - - CASSPGATPGGDTQYF TGTGCCAGCAGCCCCGGGGCCACCCCCGGTGGGGATACGCAGTATTTT
14 TRBJ1-1 TRBV19 TRBD1 - CASRTQGRNTEAFF TGTGCCAGTAGAACACAGGGGAGAAACACTGAAGCTTTCTTT
15 TRBJ1-1 TRBV6-5 - - CASSYSRSMNTEAFF TGTGCCAGCAGTTACTCGAGAAGTATGAACACTGAAGCTTTCTTT
12 TRBJ1-1 TRBV29-1 - - CSVGQMNTEAFF TGCAGCGTTGGACAGATGAACACTGAAGCTTTCTTT
15 TRBJ2-3 TRBV7-3 TRBD2 - CASSRGGSPQDTQYF TGTGCCAGCAGCCGCGGGGGGTCGCCACAAGATACGCAGTATTTT
11 TRBJ2-1 TRBV10-3 TRBD2 once CAISEGGGLFF TGTGCCATCAGTGAGGGGGGGGGACTGTTCTTC
14 TRBJ2-1 TRBV28 - - CASSLSLASNEQFF TGTGCCAGCAGTTTAAGCCTAGCCAGCAATGAGCAGTTCTTC
15 TRBJ1-1 TRBV18 - - CASSPQGRVDTEAFF TGTGCCAGCTCACCACAGGGAAGAGTGGACACTGAAGCTTTCTTT
12 TRBJ2-2 TRBV5-4 - - CASSGGSGELFF TGTGCCAGCAGCGGAGGGTCCGGGGAGCTGTTTTTT
13 TRBJ1-6 TRBV19 - few CASSIYRNSPLHF TGTGCCAGTAGTATCTACAGAAATTCACCCCTCCACTTT
13 TRBJ2-7 TRBV19 TRBD1 - CASSTQNRGEQYF TGTGCCAGTAGTACCCAAAACAGGGGCGAGCAGTACTTC
13 TRBJ1-2 TRBV7-8 TRBD1 - CASSKGDRVEDTF TGTGCCAGCAGCAAAGGCGACAGGGTTGAGGACACCTTC
17 TRBJ2-1 TRBV19 TRBD2 - CASSTYHLAGGQNEQFF TGTGCCAGTAGTACTTACCACCTTGCGGGGGGGCAGAATGAGCAGTTCTTC
13 TRBJ1-4 TRBV4-2 - - CASSQGEVVQLFF TGTGCCAGCAGCCAAGGGGAGGTAGTTCAACTGTTTTTT
14 TRBJ2-1 TRBV2 TRBD1 - CASSVITGGGEQFF TGTGCCAGCAGTGTGATTACAGGGGGCGGTGAGCAGTTCTTC
18 TRBJ2-7 TRBV9 TRBD1 - CASSAPGQGLPPPYEQYF TGTGCCAGCAGCGCACCGGGACAGGGCCTTCCCCCCCCCTACGAGCAGTACTTC
14 TRBJ1-1 TRBV5-1 - - CASSLDGASTEAFF TGCGCCAGCAGCTTGGATGGGGCGTCGACTGAAGCTTTCTTT
13 TRBJ2-7 TRBV6-5 - - CASSPTHGVEQYF TGTGCCAGCAGTCCCACCCACGGGGTCGAGCAGTACTTC
14 TRBJ1-1 TRBV19 TRBD1 - CASRLQGGNTEAFF TGTGCCAGTAGGCTACAGGGGGGGAACACTGAAGCTTTCTTT
14 TRBJ2-7 TRBV9 - - CASSDDARSYEQYF TGTGCCAGCAGCGACGACGCGCGGAGCTACGAGCAGTACTTC
17 TRBJ2-5 TRBV5-1 TRBD2 - CASSLESSGGFQETQYF TGCGCCAGCAGCTTGGAGTCTAGCGGGGGGTTCCAAGAGACCCAGTACTTC
15 TRBJ1-3 TRBV7-6 - - CASSLNFGPGNTIYF TGTGCCAGCAGCTTAAATTTCGGTCCTGGAAACACCATATATTTT
14 TRBJ1-5 TRBV27 - few CASSLEGSNQPQHF TGTGCCAGCAGTTTAGAAGGTAGCAATCAGCCCCAGCATTTT
12 TRBJ1-4 TRBV6-1 - - CASTRELGKLFF TGTGCCAGCACGAGAGAATTAGGAAAACTGTTTTTT
15 TRBJ2-6 TRBV11-3 - - CASSPNRAGANVLTF TGTGCCAGCAGCCCTAACAGAGCTGGGGCCAACGTCCTGACTTTC
14 TRBJ1-6 TRBV4-1 - - CASSQMDSYSPLHF TGCGCCAGCAGCCAAATGGACAGTTACTCACCCCTCCACTTT
15 TRBJ1-3 TRBV4-2 - - CASSQIPQVGNTIYF TGTGCCAGCAGCCAAATACCACAAGTGGGAAACACCATATATTTT
16 TRBJ1-4 TRBV10-3 - - CAISESNWAGGEKLFF TGTGCCATCAGTGAGTCGAACTGGGCAGGAGGGGAAAAACTGTTTTTT
16 TRBJ1-3 TRBV5-1 TRBD1 - CASSFKPGTVGNTIYF TGCGCCAGCAGCTTTAAACCCGGGACAGTCGGTAACACCATATATTTT
15 TRBJ1-5 TRBV6-5 - - CASSESGVSNQPQHF TGTGCCAGCAGCGAAAGTGGGGTAAGCAATCAGCCCCAGCATTTT
15 TRBJ2-5 TRBV14 TRBD2 - CASSQGDGGQETQYF TGTGCCAGCAGCCAAGGGGACGGGGGGCAAGAGACCCAGTACTTC
13 TRBJ1-1 TRBV6-4 - - CASSEGRGTEAFF TGTGCCAGCAGCGAGGGTAGGGGCACTGAAGCTTTCTTT
12 TRBJ2-1 TRBV7-7 - - CASSSSNRVQFF TGTGCTAGCAGCTCCTCCAACAGGGTCCAGTTCTTC
15 TRBJ1-1 TRBV2 - - CASSEAGVGTGEAFF TGTGCCAGCAGTGAAGCCGGAGTGGGGACGGGGGAAGCTTTCTTT
13 TRBJ2-7 TRBV29-1 TRBD1 few CSGWDRSSYEQYF TGCAGCGGCTGGGACAGGAGCTCCTACGAGCAGTACTTC
13 TRBJ1-1 TRBV6-5 TRBD1 - CASRAGQGIRAFF TGTGCCAGCAGGGCCGGACAGGGTATAAGAGCTTTCTTT
14 TRBJ1-3 TRBV19 TRBD1 - CASRGQGSGNTIYF TGTGCCAGTAGAGGACAGGGCTCTGGAAACACCATATATTTT
21 TRBJ2-1 TRBV4-1 TRBD2 - CASSQIVTSGGFSTSYNEQFF TGCGCCAGCAGCCAAATCGTGACTAGCGGGGGTTTTTCTACCTCCTACAATGAGCAGTTCTTC
16 TRBJ2-1 TRBV12-2 - - CASRLPHRSSYNEQFF TGTGCAAGTCGCTTACCACACAGGAGCTCCTACAATGAGCAGTTCTTC
15 TRBJ1-1 TRBV18 TRBD1 - CASSPGQGVYGEAFF TGTGCCAGCTCACCCGGACAGGGGGTGTATGGTGAAGCTTTCTTT
15 TRBJ2-6 TRBV6-1 - - CASSGSASGANVLTF TGTGCCAGCAGTGGATCAGCATCTGGGGCCAACGTCCTGACTTTC
18 TRBJ1-1 TRBV9 - - CASSVSPSGTPPDTEAFF TGTGCCAGCAGCGTATCTCCCTCCGGGACCCCCCCCGACACTGAAGCTTTCTTT